This T cell receptor (beta chain) was profiled in a study of T cell responses to AZD1222 COVID-19 vaccine. This CDR3 is built from 14 residues. Between the trimmed V and J ends, which lost 3 bases and 2 bases, there was a span of 7 bases. CDR1 and CDR2 from the germline V gene are KGHSH and LQKENI. Clones were read by immunoSEQ multiplex PCR, and TCRdb kept only the in-frame ones, dropping some. The sample consists of 100,000 to 150,000 clones, more than 90% of them appearing once. Both about-4-week and about-12-week second-dose recipients were combined. This clone was detected ten times or more. What it binds is not known. The sample holds other DNA sequences that translate to the same CDR3. Findings and limits, study-wide: Among the donors, most were white British and more were female, and clonal diversity was possibly underestimated. Reportedly, nearly half of unique spike TCRs recognized epitopes outside B.1.351/B.1.1.7 mutations.

This sequence originates from an adult who received the AZD1222 COVID-19 vaccine. Here the sequenced sample was peripheral blood, taken 28 days after the second AZD1222 dose. The chain links TRBV18 to TRBJ2-2; a possible D gene is TRBD1 (6 bases). The CDR3 loop is CASSPGQNTGELFF. The CDR3 DNA sequence: TGTGCCAGCTCACCGGGACAAAACACCGGGGAGCTGTTTTTT.